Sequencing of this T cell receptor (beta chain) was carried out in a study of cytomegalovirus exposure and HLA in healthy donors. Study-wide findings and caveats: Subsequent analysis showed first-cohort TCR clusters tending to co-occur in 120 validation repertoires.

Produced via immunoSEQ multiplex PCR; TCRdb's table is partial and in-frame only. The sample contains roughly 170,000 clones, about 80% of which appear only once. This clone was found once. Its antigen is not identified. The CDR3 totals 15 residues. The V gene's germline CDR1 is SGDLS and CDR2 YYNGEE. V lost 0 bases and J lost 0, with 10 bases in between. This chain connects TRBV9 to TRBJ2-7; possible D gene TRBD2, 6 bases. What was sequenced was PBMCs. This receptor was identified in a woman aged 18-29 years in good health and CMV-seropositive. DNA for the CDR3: TGTGCCAGCAGCGTAGAGGCGGGAAGCTCCTACGAGCAGTACTTC. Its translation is CASSVEAGSSYEQYF.